What follows describes a single TCR beta chain. The protocol was immunoSEQ multiplex PCR, while the TCRdb copy is restricted to in-frame clones and leaves out a portion. The sample has around 40,000 clones; roughly 90% are singletons. The record originates from a study of T cell changes during pregnancy in multiple sclerosis. V gave up 3 bases and J gave up 2 bases, with 9 bases separating them. Germline values: CDR1 SGHTA, CDR2 FQGNSA. CDR3 size: 14 residues. The receptor comes from a female donor with multiple sclerosis, enrolled in a pregnancy study. The sequenced sample was CD4+ T cells from peripheral blood mononuclear cells, obtained in the second trimester of pregnancy. This chain uses TRBV7-2 with TRBJ2-3; tentative D call: TRBD2 (5 bases). CDR3 sequence (DNA): TGTGCCAGCAGCTTGGGGAGACTCACAGATACGCAGTATTTT. The encoded protein is CASSLGRLTDTQYF. The variable domain in full, with the rest retrieved from reference TRBV7-2 and TRBJ2-3, is GAGVSQSPSNKVTEKGKDVELRCDPISGHTALYWYRQSLGQGLEFLIYFQGNSAPDKSGLPSDRFSAERTGGSVSTLTIQRTQQEDSAVYLCASSLGRLTDTQYFGPGTRLTVL.